This passage covers 9 T cell receptor beta chains from one sample sequenced in a study of T cells in Graves' hyperthyroidism and ophthalmopathy. Regions amplified from RNA transcripts were the TCR beta CDR3 regions. With the HTBI primer set, the TCR CDR3 went through a first round of RT-PCR. TCRdb used MiXCR to reprocess the multiplex PCR reads, holding one entry per CDR3 protein. The sample carries a few hundred thousand distinct CDR3 sequences, around 18% recorded once. The specimen was blood. The receptors were gathered from a middle-aged man with Graves' hyperthyroidism.

This clonotype was counted ten times or more. This chain connects TRBV18 to TRBJ2-1, with TRBD2 identical over 12 bases. The CDR3 spans 15 residues. The germline V gene has CDR1 KGHSH and CDR2 LQKENI. After removal of 2 bases from V and 5 bases from J, the junction contained 1 base not matched to a gene. The CDR3 is CASSPSSGGDNEQFF. Here the CDR3 DNA reads TGTGCCAGCTCACCATCTAGCGGGGGGGACAATGAGCAGTTCTTC.

Ten or more counts support this clonotype. The chain joins TRBV12-5 to TRBJ2-2; D is undetermined. From germline, CDR1 is LGHNT and CDR2 FRNRAP. Trimming cost V 2 bases and J 5 bases, with 6 bases left between them. This CDR3 is 13 amino acids long. In DNA, the CDR3 is TGTGCTAGTGGTTTGTGGTTAACCGGGGAGCTGTTTTTT. It encodes CASGLWLTGELFF. Combining the CDR3 with reference TRBV12-5 and TRBJ2-2 gives the whole variable domain DARVTQTPRHKVTEMGQEVTMRCQPILGHNTVFWYRQTMMQGLELLAYFRNRAPLDDSGMPKDRFSAEMPDATLATLKIQPSEPRDSAVYFCASGLWLTGELFFGEGSRLTVL.

Ten or more counts support this clonotype. The V gene is TRBV28, the J gene TRBJ2-7; 10 bases align to TRBD1. The CDR3 totals 17 residues. Germline CDR1 is MDHEN and CDR2 is SYDVKM. V trimming: 6 bases; J trimming: 2 bases; junction bases outside the gene matches: 13. The CDR3 is CASSPGQGVPRAYEQYF. CDR3 nucleotides: TGTGCCAGCAGCCCCGGACAGGGGGTCCCACGGGCCTACGAGCAGTACTTC.

The table lists this clonotype with many counts. The V call is TRBV18, the J call TRBJ1-2; 7 bases map to TRBD1. CDR3 length: 14 amino acids. The J segment lost 5 bases and the V segment lost 2 bases, leaving 5 bases of the junction unmatched. Germline CDR1 KGHSH, CDR2 LQKENI. The CDR3 sequence: CASSPTGVRYGYTF. The CDR3, as DNA: TGTGCCAGCTCACCAACAGGGGTGCGGTATGGCTACACCTTC.

This clonotype showed up many times. The chain is built from TRBV7-2 and TRBJ1-1, with D tentatively TRBD1 (5 bases). Trimming took off 1 base at V and 8 bases at J, with 14 bases between the two ends. CDR1 SGHTA and CDR2 FQGNSA come from the germline V gene. The CDR3 runs to 14 residues. CDR3 amino acids: CASSLEGNPTEAFF. The CDR3 nucleotides read TGTGCCAGCAGCTTAGAGGGGAACCCAACCGAAGCTTTCTTT.

Comment on this clonotype: A much larger clone lies a single base off, so this may be a read error. The chain uses TRBV11-2 and TRBJ1-1, with D possibly TRBD1 on 5 matching bases. The V gene's germline CDR1 is SGHAT and CDR2 FQNNGV. V was cut by 7 bases and J by 3 bases, with 18 bases left in between. The CDR3 is 15 residues long. The CDR3 nucleotides are TGTGCCAGCACCATCCAATCCGGGGGAGACACTGAAGCTTTCTTT. Translated, it gives CASTIQSGGDTEAFF.

At least ten counts were recorded for this clonotype. This chain connects TRBV20-1 to TRBJ1-1; D is perhaps TRBD1 (5 bases). CDR1 and CDR2 from the germline V gene are DFQATT and SNEGSKA (reference sequence). The CDR3 is 12 amino acids. Deletions cut 5 bases from V and 5 bases from J, with 12 bases between. CDR3 DNA: TGCAGTGCTCTTATCACAGGAACTGAAGCTTTCTTT. Its protein product is CSALITGTEAFF.

This clonotype was recorded at least ten times. The chain has TRBV11-2 and TRBJ2-4; tentatively, D is TRBD2 (7 bases). CDR1 is SGHAT and CDR2 is FQNNGV in the germline V gene. Between the trimmed V and J ends, which lost 3 bases and 5 bases, there was a span of 11 bases. The CDR3 runs 14 residues. The CDR3 nucleotides are TGTGCCAGCAGCTTGGGGGGGGCAGAAAACATTCAGTACTTC. It encodes CASSLGGAENIQYF.

Turning to this clonotype: A read error may be the cause here, since a much bigger clone is one base away. This rearrangement joins TRBV7-9 to TRBJ2-2, with TRBD1 matching 8 bases. From germline, CDR1 is SEHNR and CDR2 FQNEAQ (reference sequence). The CDR3 runs 16 residues. The CDR3 sequence: CASSLAGRGRVGEPFF. The DNA of the CDR3 is TGTGCCAGCAGCTTAGCGGGCAGGGGGCGCGTCGGGGAGCCGTTTTTT.